This T cell receptor beta chain originates from a study of blood T cells in healthy people across ages. The study, taken as a whole, reports: Estimates of diversity drawn from one million T cells were considered underestimates.

Worth noting for this clonotype: The antigen remains unidentified.

The authors ran a second PCR of roughly 7 to 11 cycles using a sample-barcoded 5' primer and a J-beta primer mix. TCRdb re-derived calls from the 5' RACE reads in MiXCR, one entry per CDR3 protein. The table shows about 1.8 million distinct CDR3 sequences, with 40% to 55% occurring only once. The CDR3 extends over 14 amino acids. The TCR originated in a woman aged 35 to 49 in good health. Input material: blood. The chain carries TRBV12-3 or TRBV12-4 and TRBJ2-7, with TRBD1 as a possible D gene (6 bases). Judging by the DNA end, TRBJ2-5 fits better; the J call may be wrong. The DNA of the CDR3 is TGTGCCAGCAGACCCGGGACAAGCTTTGGGACCCAGTACTTC. This codes for CASRPGTSFGTQYF.